The clone carrying this T cell receptor (beta chain) has a handful of counts. Antigen: not known. This record belongs to a study of regulatory and conventional T cells in RAG deficiency. Clones were sequenced by immunoSEQ multiplex PCR, and TCRdb holds only the in-frame ones, with some missing. This sample has under 35,000 clones, with about 75% found just once. Study-level results: Treg unique TCR beta sequences were approximately 100-fold fewer in Omenn syndrome and CID/AS patients than controls. Control T-cell subsets had markedly higher Shannon entropy and lower Simpson indices than RAG-deficient patients. In Omenn syndrome, Treg and Tconv repertoires overlapped >75%. These Omenn syndrome Treg sorts may hold peripherally activated cells instead.

V was clipped by 0 bases and J by 4 bases, with 9 bases between them. CDR3 length: 15 amino acids. The germline gives CDR1 LNHDA, CDR2 SQIVND (reference sequence). Genomic DNA came from blood conventional CD4+ T cells gated CD25-low CD127-high. These data were also reused for a study on regulatory T cells. In that study: The PCR used 52 TRBV and 13 TRBJ primers.

The receptor comes from a human donor in good health. Material for sequencing was CD4+ effector T cells sorted from blood. This rearrangement joins TRBV19 to TRBJ2-2; a weak D match, TRBD2 (5 bases). The CDR3 DNA reads as TGTGCCAGTAGTATAGAGCTTGGAGGCACCGGGGAGCTGTTTTTT. Its translation: CASSIELGGTGELFF.